This record covers a single TCR beta chain. There is no known antigen for this receptor. The record has no base qualities; no much larger clone is one base away. This entry belongs to a study of blood T cell repertoires in COVID-19 (dated by TCRdb to about 2020). About the investigation overall: Samples covering the acute and convalescent phases of COVID-19 were provided by collaborators in the United States, Italy and Spain. The material from the prospective study consisted of cDNA or gDNA derived from T cells, B-cell-depleted T cells, or PBMCs. Subjects who had been exposed to COVID-19, were actively infected with it, or had recovered from it provided the deeply sampled blood TCRbeta repertoires that made up the dataset. The repertoires were released in a freely available public database meant as a resource for research on the immune response to SARS-CoV-2. The samples were drawn from two sources: the first 160 participants of the ongoing ImmuneRACE study, and some 1,300 subjects contributed by 6 global collaborators. Nearly every sample came with metadata listing a de-identified subject ID, COVID-19 status, age in years and sex. Where available, HLA class I and class II types were obtained from metadata supplied by the sample provider rather than from assay-based typing.

TCRbeta CDR3 regions were amplified from genomic DNA using the immunoSEQ Assay, a bias-controlled multiplex PCR. The source study handled its data this way. The number of nucleated cells in each sample was estimated from the amplification of reference gene primers within the assay. To quantify the absolute abundance of each unique TCRbeta CDR3 rearrangement, sequence reads were collapsed and filtered. For each sample, productive Simpson clonality was calculated as the square root of Simpson's diversity index across productive rearrangements. Held by TCRdb, this immuneACCESS table contains in-frame sequences only and omits some clones. Under half of the omission traces to an unresolved V gene where checked; the cause of the rest is unknown. The DNA gave D and trimming, while V, J and clone size come from that table. In all, the sample holds roughly 250,000 clones, and about 90% of those were seen once. The ten largest clonotypes hold over 1.5% of the sample.

Overall results and qualifications from the work: How much clinical and demographic metadata was included differed by source and by participant, and the metadata was provided uncurated.

Participants in the prospective study were aged roughly 18 to 100 years, lived in 20 to 30 United States geographic areas, and enrolled through a virtual design. To assign participants to cohorts, the prospective study relied on clinical history that participants themselves reported in a screening survey and a study questionnaire. Recovered participants in ImmuneRACE Cohort 3 were defined by two consecutive negative NP/OP PCR tests, clearance by a healthcare professional, or resolution of symptoms. In the prospective study, whole blood, serum and a nasopharyngeal or oropharyngeal swab were collected from each participant by mobile phlebotomists. Over a 2-month period, participants in the prospective study had the option of providing additional blood draws and questionnaires. Prospective study blood samples were shipped either frozen or at room temperature before DNA extraction. The specimen sequenced was PBMCs or T cells enriched from blood (not recorded which). The sequence was obtained from a young woman who had recovered from COVID-19.

The CDR3 region: CASSPNRDDTEAFF. In nucleotides, the sequence is TGTGCCAGCTCACCAAATCGAGATGACACTGAAGCTTTCTTT. The rearrangement combines TRBV18 with TRBJ1-1, with the D gene uncertain. V was cut back by 2 bases and J by 3 bases, leaving a gap of 10 bases between them. Per the germline V gene, KGHSH is the CDR1 and LQKENI is the CDR2. CDR3 length: 14 amino acids, cysteine to phenylalanine. The CDR3 DNA has 42 bases and is translated from base 1.